Below, 8 T cell receptor beta chains from the same sample are listed, as sequenced in a study of cytomegalovirus exposure and HLA in healthy donors. This PCR relied on a set of 60 Vbeta primers and 13 Jbeta primers. Here immunoSEQ multiplex PCR was the method, and the copy in TCRdb shows in-frame clones only, minus some. Among over 150,000 clones, about four fifths were seen once, and the ten largest hold about 11%. Sequencing used PBMCs. These receptors were obtained from a man aged 50-59 years in good health and CMV-seropositive.

A few counts support this clone. This chain uses TRBV7-2 with TRBJ2-5, with TRBD2 matching over 10 bases. V dropped 2 bases and J dropped 1; count of bases not matched to a gene: 10. CDR1 SGHTA and CDR2 FQGNSA come from the germline V gene. The CDR3 has 18 amino acids. CDR3 in amino acids: CASSLKWGSGRSQETQYF. The CDR3 DNA reads TGTGCCAGCAGCTTAAAATGGGGTAGCGGGAGGAGCCAAGAGACCCAGTACTTC.

The rearrangement joins TRBV11-1 to TRBJ2-5; 7 nucleotides align to TRBD1. The CDR3 runs to 15 residues. Germline loops: CDR1 SGHAT, CDR2 FQDESV (reference sequence). Trimming removed 2 bases from V and 7 bases from J; junction bases left unmatched: 10. CDR3 DNA sequence: TGTGCCAGCAGCTTAAAAATAGACAGGGTAGGGACCCAGTACTTC. Translating it yields CASSLKIDRVGTQYF. The full variable domain, with the rest looked up from reference TRBV11-1 and TRBJ2-5, is EAEVAQSPRYKITEKSQAVAFWCDPISGHATLYWYRQILGQGPELLVQFQDESVVDDSQLPKDRFSAERLKGVDSTLKIQPAELGDSAMYLCASSLKIDRVGTQYFGPGTRLLVL.

V usage is TRBV5-1 and J usage is TRBJ1-5, with 7 bases fitting TRBD1. Germline CDR1 SGHRS, CDR2 YFSETQ. The CDR3 runs to 15 residues. Unmatched junction bases numbered 7, after V lost 0 bases and J lost 7 bases. The CDR3 loop is CASSLAGQGGQPQHF. Here the CDR3 DNA reads TGCGCCAGCAGCTTGGCCGGGCAGGGGGGACAGCCCCAGCATTTT.

This rearrangement joins TRBV29-1 to TRBJ2-5; possibly TRBD1 for D (5 bases). CDR1 is SQVTM, CDR2 ANQGSEA, per germline. The CDR3 has 11 amino acids. The V end was cut by 4 bases, the J end by 5 bases, with 8 bases between. The CDR3 loop reads CSVGQGETQYF. The CDR3, as DNA: TGCAGCGTTGGGCAGGGCGAGACCCAGTACTTC.

The chain uses TRBV6-4 and TRBJ2-2; the match to TRBD1 covers 7 bases. Germline trimming cut 4 bases from V and 2 bases from J; bases unmatched to any gene: 4. Germline values: CDR1 MRHNA, CDR2 SNTAGT. CDR3 length: 15 amino acids. CDR3 sequence (DNA): TGTGCCAGCAGTGGTGAGGGGGCAAACACCGGGGAGCTGTTTTTT. It encodes CASSGEGANTGELFF.

J is TRBJ1-5 and V is TRBV19, with 9 bases fitting TRBD1. The CDR3 loop spans 16 amino acids. Trimming took 4 bases from V and 2 from J; bases not matched to a gene: 6. The germline V gene has CDR1 LNHDA and CDR2 SQIVND (reference sequence). The CDR3 nucleotides are TGTGCCAGTAGTAGACTTCGACAGGGGGGCAATCAGCCCCAGCATTTT. Translating gives CASSRLRQGGNQPQHF.

The genes are TRBV5-4 and TRBJ2-7; TRBD2 is a possible D gene (6 bases). CDR3 length: 14 amino acids. V lost 4 bases to trimming and J lost 5 bases, with 16 bases between them. Germline values: CDR1 SGHNT, CDR2 YYREEE (reference sequence). The CDR3: CASSGRGNRNEQYF. CDR3 in DNA: TGTGCCAGCAGCGGACGGGGGAATAGAAACGAGCAGTACTTC.

This sequence joins TRBV14 and TRBJ1-1; the D gene is possibly TRBD1 (6 bases). Deletions cut 4 bases from V and 4 bases from J, with 19 bases between. Germline V gene data show CDR1 as SGHDN and CDR2 as FVKESK. The CDR3 spans 16 residues. The CDR3 is CASSPGLRQAFTEAFF. In DNA, the CDR3 is TGTGCCAGCAGCCCCGGGTTACGACAGGCCTTCACTGAAGCTTTCTTT.